This TCR beta chain was documented in a study of blood T cell repertoires in COVID-19. Profiled with immunoSEQ multiplex PCR; TCRdb holds only in-frame clones, not every one. The sample contains fewer than 150,000 clones, about four fifths of which appear only once. This CDR3 contains 14 residues. Germline values: CDR1 SGDLS, CDR2 YYNGEE. V shed 4 bases and J 4 bases; nucleotides not matched to a gene: 4. Sequenced input: peripheral blood. The gene calls are TRBV9 and TRBJ1-3, with TRBD1 identical over 8 bases. The receptor comes from a man in his sixties or seventies with acute or convalescent COVID-19. Written as DNA, the CDR3 is TGTGCCAGCAGCTCCCGGACAGGGGGAAACACCATATATTTT. Protein product: CASSSRTGGNTIYF.